These 25 T cell receptor beta chains were sequenced from one sample in a study of shared clonotypes between healthy human individuals. Clones were sequenced by immunoSEQ multiplex PCR, and TCRdb holds only the in-frame ones, with some missing. This sample yields over a million clones, of which 95% to 99% are seen a single time; approximately 0.45% belongs to the top ten. The sample comprised naive CD4+ T cells sorted from blood. Indicated subset: CD45RA+ positively selected. These receptors all stem from a man younger than 45 in good health.

The chain couples TRBV11-2 to TRBJ2-6, with D unclear. Germline-derived CDR1 and CDR2 are SGHAT and FQNNGV. The CDR3 loop spans 17 amino acids. Trimming removed 2 bases from V and 0 bases from J, with 11 bases in between. This CDR3 reads CASSLSAGSSGANVLTF. As DNA, the CDR3 is TGTGCCAGCAGCTTATCGGCCGGAAGCTCTGGGGCCAACGTCCTGACTTTC.

The rearrangement uses TRBV18 and TRBJ2-2, with D tentatively TRBD1 or TRBD2 (6 bases each). The ends were cut back, 3 bases at V and 2 bases at J, with 7 bases in the middle. The CDR3 consists of 14 residues. Looked up from germline, CDR1 is KGHSH and CDR2 is LQKENI. The CDR3 DNA sequence: TGTGCCAGCTCACCGGGGGGCAACACCGGGGAGCTGTTTTTT. Its translation is CASSPGGNTGELFF.

V and J are TRBV6-5 and TRBJ2-7; D assignment may be TRBD1 or TRBD2 (5 bases each). Trimming shortened V by 6 bases and J by 1 base, and 16 bases separated the two germline ends. Germline CDR1 and CDR2: MNHEY and SVGAGI. The CDR3 covers 15 residues. CDR3 in amino acids: CASRDFGGRSYEQYF. The CDR3 DNA is TGTGCCAGCAGGGACTTTGGGGGTAGGTCCTACGAGCAGTACTTC.

V usage is TRBV15 and J usage is TRBJ2-1; the D gene is possibly TRBD2 (5 bases). Germline V gives CDR1 LNHNV, CDR2 YYDKDF (reference sequence). Trimming left V 3 bases short and J 0 bases short, with 9 bases between. The length of the CDR3 is 15 residues. The CDR3 nucleotides read TGTGCCACCAGCAGGCCCGGGATCTCCTACAATGAGCAGTTCTTC. It specifies CATSRPGISYNEQFF.

This sequence joins TRBV5-1 and TRBJ2-7; TRBD1 agrees at 8 bases. This CDR3 is 15 amino acids long. Germline V gene sequence: CDR1 SGHRS, CDR2 YFSETQ. Trimming removed 4 bases from V and 2 bases from J; junction bases left unmatched: 8. CDR3 in amino acids: CASSSNRGNTYEQYF. The CDR3, as DNA: TGCGCCAGCAGCAGTAACAGGGGGAATACCTACGAGCAGTACTTC.

The chain links TRBV18 to TRBJ1-1; no definite D call. CDR1 KGHSH and CDR2 LQKENI come from the germline V gene. The CDR3 spans 14 residues. V lost 8 bases, J lost 0 bases, and 13 bases lay in between. Here the CDR3 reads CASQRPRMNTEAFF. The DNA for the CDR3 is TGTGCCAGCCAACGGCCACGGATGAACACTGAAGCTTTCTTT.

The V gene is TRBV29-1, the J gene TRBJ2-7; no firm D call. CDR3 length: 11 residues. The ends were cut back, 6 bases at V and 0 bases at J, with 6 bases in the middle. CDR1 is SQVTM and CDR2 is ANQGSEA in the germline V gene. The CDR3 loop is CSVTISYEQYF. The CDR3 nucleotides read TGCAGCGTCACCATCTCCTACGAGCAGTACTTC.

The sample holds one count of this clone. V and J are TRBV7-2 and TRBJ1-1, with D maybe TRBD1 (6 bases). The germline V gene has CDR1 SGHTA and CDR2 FQGNSA. V was trimmed by 3 bases and J by 1 base, leaving 9 bases between them. This CDR3 contains 14 residues. The CDR3: CASSFGQSNTEAFF. For the CDR3, the DNA is TGTGCCAGCAGCTTTGGACAGTCGAACACTGAAGCTTTCTTT. Full variable domain (missing parts from reference TRBV7-2 and TRBJ1-1): GAGVSQSPSNKVTEKGKDVELRCDPISGHTALYWYRQSLGQGLEFLIYFQGNSAPDKSGLPSDRFSAERTGGSVSTLTIQRTQQEDSAVYLCASSFGQSNTEAFFGQGTRLTVV.

The chain recombines TRBV7-8 with TRBJ1-5, with a possible D match to TRBD1 (5 bases). The CDR3 totals 15 residues. V was pared by 5 bases and J by 2 bases, with 13 bases between. The germline V gene has CDR1 SGHVS and CDR2 FQNEAQ. CDR3 DNA sequence: TGTGCCAGCAGCCCCCCAGGGCACGGCAATCAGCCCCAGCATTTT. This encodes CASSPPGHGNQPQHF.

V and J are TRBV6-5 and TRBJ1-3; tentative D call: TRBD1 (5 bases). The V gene's germline CDR1 is MNHEY and CDR2 SVGAGI. This CDR3 spans 15 amino acids. V lost 3 bases to trimming and J lost 0 bases, with 9 bases between them. The chain's CDR3 is CASSYPGASGNTIYF. CDR3 DNA: TGTGCCAGCAGTTATCCCGGGGCCTCTGGAAACACCATATATTTT.

The CDR3 loop reads CASSHGLADDNEQFF. Written as DNA, the CDR3 is TGTGCCAGCAGCCATGGACTAGCGGATGACAATGAGCAGTTCTTC. J is TRBJ2-1 and V is TRBV5-4; 10 bases match TRBD2. The CDR3 runs 15 residues. Germline assignment: CDR1 SGHNT and CDR2 YYREEE (reference sequence). J was trimmed by 5 bases and V by 4 bases; bases with no gene match: 6.

The chain's CDR3 is CASSLARDQPQHF. CDR3 DNA: TGTGCCAGCAGTTTGGCGAGGGACCAGCCCCAGCATTTT. The V and J genes are TRBV27 and TRBJ1-5; TRBD1 might be the D (5 bases). The CDR3 covers 13 residues. Trimming stripped 3 bases from V and 7 bases from J, with 10 bases between. Germline CDR1 MNHEY, CDR2 SMNVEV (reference sequence).

The gene calls are TRBV27 and TRBJ2-7; 8 bases align to TRBD1. Germline CDR1 and CDR2: MNHEY and SMNVEV (reference sequence). This CDR3 spans 16 amino acids. The trim removed 5 bases at V and 3 bases at J, leaving 12 bases unmatched. The CDR3 region has the DNA TGTGCCAGCAGTCCCCCTCCCGGGACAGGCCACTACGAGCAGTACTTC. Its translation: CASSPPPGTGHYEQYF.

The genes are TRBV28 and TRBJ1-1, with D hard to call. Germline CDR1 reads MDHEN; CDR2 reads SYDVKM. The CDR3 sequence is 11 residues long. Between the trimmed V and J ends, which lost 4 bases and 10 bases, there was a span of 10 bases. The CDR3 DNA reads TGTGCCAGCAGTTCTCTAGTCGCAGCTTTCTTT. Translated: CASSSLVAAFF.

The CDR3 DNA follows: TGTGCCAGTAGTACAATAGCCGGGACTAGCGGTTCAAATGAGCAGTTCTTC. Protein: CASSTIAGTSGSNEQFF. This chain joins TRBV19 and TRBJ2-1, with 11 positions matching TRBD2. V dropped 4 bases and J dropped 7; count of bases not matched to a gene: 12. The CDR3 runs 17 residues. Germline V CDR1 and CDR2: LNHDA, SQIVND (reference sequence).

The chain couples TRBV7-7 to TRBJ2-3; TRBD1 matches 7 bases. The CDR3 extends over 16 amino acids. The germline CDR1 and CDR2 sequences are SSHAT and FNYEAQ (reference sequence). The V gene end was trimmed by 1 base and the J gene end by 2 bases; junction bases not matched to a gene: 6. CDR3 protein: CASSLGVGGATDTQYF. CDR3 in DNA: TGTGCCAGCAGCTTAGGGGTAGGGGGCGCCACAGATACGCAGTATTTT.

About this clone itself: The sample carries other DNA sequences with the same CDR3. The V and J genes are TRBV5-1 and TRBJ2-5; D unclear. V gave up 4 bases and J gave up 0 bases, with 4 bases separating them. The length of the CDR3 is 12 residues. Germline values: CDR1 SGHRS, CDR2 YFSETQ. The CDR3 DNA reads TGCGCCAGCAGCCCCAACCAAGAGACCCAGTACTTC. Protein product: CASSPNQETQYF.

This chain links TRBV7-9 with TRBJ2-4; TRBD1 matches at 9 bases. This CDR3 has 16 amino acids. V lost 1 base, J lost 3 bases, and 4 bases stayed unmatched. Germline V CDR1 and CDR2: SEHNR, FQNEAQ (reference sequence). The CDR3 coding sequence is TGTGCCAGCAGCTTAGGGACAGGGGACGACAAAAACATTCAGTACTTC. It translates to CASSLGTGDDKNIQYF.

This clone appeared a single time. The V call is TRBV5-6, the J call TRBJ1-1; 9 bases line up with TRBD1. V lost 4 bases, J lost 6 bases, and 7 bases stayed unmatched. Germline V gives CDR1 SGHDT, CDR2 YYEEEE. This CDR3 is built from 14 residues. The CDR3 nucleotides are TGTGCCAGCAGCCTTTACCGACAGGGGGCTGAAGCTTTCTTT. It encodes CASSLYRQGAEAFF.

For this clone: Distinct nucleotide sequences in the sample also encode this CDR3. The rearrangement uses TRBV5-1 and TRBJ2-3; TRBD2 matches 12 bases. CDR3 size: 15 residues. After removal of 8 bases from V and 0 bases from J, the junction contained 4 bases not matched to a gene. Germline loops: CDR1 SGHRS, CDR2 YFSETQ. The CDR3 loop is CASSLAGGSTDTQYF. CDR3 DNA sequence: TGCGCCAGTTCCCTAGCGGGAGGGAGCACAGATACGCAGTATTTT.

This clone was seen once. The gene calls are TRBV10-1 and TRBJ2-5; 7 bases match TRBD1. Looked up from germline, CDR1 is WNHNN and CDR2 is SYGVQD (reference sequence). V lost 2 bases, J lost 4 bases, and 7 bases stayed unmatched. This CDR3 has 15 residues. Here the CDR3 DNA reads TGCGCCAGCAGTGAGACCCGGACAGGTTTAGAGACCCAGTACTTC. Amino acid sequence: CASSETRTGLETQYF.

The chain joins TRBV6-5 to TRBJ2-1; D unclear. V lost 5 bases and J 10 bases, leaving 15 bases between the germline ends. CDR1 and CDR2 (germline): MNHEY, SVGAGI. The CDR3 is 13 residues long. CDR3 protein: CASSPTVPQEQFF. CDR3 nucleotide sequence: TGTGCCAGCAGTCCAACAGTTCCCCAGGAGCAGTTCTTC.

As for this clone: In the same sample, other DNA sequences code for this CDR3. This chain joins TRBV7-3 and TRBJ2-3, with TRBD2 identical over 12 bases. The CDR3 contains 16 residues. Germline V gene data show CDR1 as SGHTA and CDR2 as FQGTGA. The junction had 1 base not matched to a gene; V was cut back by 3 bases and J by 0 bases. The CDR3, as DNA: TGTGCCAGCAGCTTGGGGACTAGCGGGAGCACAGATACGCAGTATTTT. It encodes CASSLGTSGSTDTQYF.

The chain combines TRBV28 with TRBJ2-3; 9 nucleotides match TRBD2. V shed 10 bases and J 10 bases; nucleotides not matched to a gene: 15. This CDR3 region has 14 residues. CDR1 and CDR2 from the germline V gene are MDHEN and SYDVKM. The CDR3 here is CATKLRAGGGAQYF. CDR3 coding DNA: TGTGCCACTAAACTACGAGCGGGAGGAGGGGCGCAGTATTTT.

A note on this clone: Other DNA sequences in the sample encode the same CDR3. This CDR3 reads CASSQTVATNEKLFF. In nucleotides, the CDR3 is TGTGCCAGTAGTCAGACAGTTGCAACTAATGAAAAACTGTTTTTT. The V gene is TRBV19, the J gene TRBJ1-4; tentatively, D is TRBD1 (5 bases). Per the germline V gene, CDR1 is LNHDA and CDR2 is SQIVND (reference sequence). Trimming shortened V by 5 bases and J by 0 bases, and 10 bases separated the two germline ends. CDR3 size: 15 residues.